This TCR beta chain was obtained from a study of beta chain features in type 1 diabetes (dated by TCRdb to about 2018). About the study as a whole: No differences in mean age, gender distribution, total cell number or subset yield were found between patients and healthy donors. A total of roughly 110 million sorted cells were examined across all samples, and the number of cells per subset was strongly correlated with RNA yield. In the study, TCRB repertoires of sorted circulating CD4+ T cell subsets from recently diagnosed type 1 diabetes patients were compared with those of matched healthy donors. Whereas all 30 or so donors provided naive and central memory subsets, regulatory and stem cell-like memory subsets were isolated from just 8 patients and about eight healthy donors.

On the study overall, not on this receptor specifically: Type 1 diabetes patients showed a moderate but significant shortening of TCRB CDR3 length in all four CD4+ subsets. Because cDNA was sequenced instead of genomic DNA, activated cells with high expression could be over-represented, although the groups did not differ in activation or CD3 levels. HLA sub-analyses involved small numbers of individuals, so any influence of HLA type on TCRB rearrangement remained unresolved. At VDJ recombination sites, patients with type 1 diabetes made fewer insertions and deleted more nucleotides, a pattern implying thymic rearrangement abnormalities. The naive, central memory and regulatory TCRB repertoires appeared to resemble one another more closely among patients than among healthy donors. PCR might favor shorter templates, but patient and control samples were amplified and corrected together, so any skew would affect both groups equally.

The CDR3 runs 15 residues from the cysteine to the phenylalanine. Of the read, only the CDR3 DNA is kept; its 45 bases are in frame from base 1. Trimming costs V 4 bases and J 4 bases, and their ends lie 16 bases apart. For CDR1 and CDR2, the germline V gene lists KGHSY and FQNENV. This clone was seen more than once but under ten times. Its antigen target is currently unknown. Within one base of it there is no much larger clone, and no base qualities were kept. Each donor gave one peripheral blood draw, roughly 110 mL on average, collected into heparinised tubes. A BD FACSAria II was used to sort naive, central memory, regulatory and stem cell-like memory CD4+ T cells with a panel that included CD45RO, CCR7, CD25, CD127, CD95 and CD27. All sorted populations exceeded 95% purity. PBMCs were isolated right away by Lymphoprep density gradient centrifugation and were stained directly, without culture. So that batch effects would be minimized, each experiment stained and sorted samples in pairs, pairing one healthy donor with one patient.

The High Capacity cDNA Reverse Transcription Kit was used to reverse transcribe all of the isolated RNA, meaning that expressed TCRB transcripts were what got sequenced. Naive, central memory and regulatory T cell samples underwent deep immunoSEQ sequencing, averaging about 3.57 million total reads per sample. After sorted cells were lysed in RLT buffer, RNA was extracted with DNase-treated RNeasy Micro or Mini kits, with the choice depending on cell number. To prevent cross-contamination, every cell subset was processed on its own, while patient and healthy donor samples were processed together. The immunoSEQ multiplex PCR was used to amplify TCRB sequences from cDNA, generating 87-bp fragments that spanned the CDR3 region. The amplicons were sequenced using the Illumina HiSeq platform. In the paper's pipeline: PCR bias was corrected computationally using synthetic template baselines, and reads within Hamming distance 2 were collapsed, with unmergeable singletons discarded. Reads were aligned against IMGT so that V, D and J genes, CDR3 length and insertions or deletions at six rearrangement sites could be assigned. Within each subset, clonotype counts were normalized to sorted cell number, after which true diversity and Gini coefficients were computed with the tcR R package. Repertoire sharing was quantified using the overlap coefficient calculated on TCRB nucleotide sequences. Out-of-frame TCRB sequences from naive cells were analyzed as a proxy for the pre-selection repertoire. TCRdb carries this immuneACCESS record with in-frame sequences only. Its versions omit some clonotypes, under half of them owing to an unresolved V gene in the studies checked, with the rest unexplained. V and J calls and clone size follow that table, whereas D and trimming were derived from the DNA. Present in this sample are about half a million clones, over 9.5% of which were seen just once. Less than 0.06% of the sample is taken by the ten largest.

The receptor chain draws on TRBV16 and TRBJ1-1; possibly the D gene is TRBD1, per 5 matching bases. Sample: naive CD4+ T cells from blood. Sample cell subset or site, as interpreted from the label and publication: true naive CD4+ T cells. The TCR sequence derives from a woman aged 18-35 years in good health. In nucleotides, the sequence is TGTGCCAGCAGCCGGAGGGGACGGGTCAGCACTGAAGCTTTCTTT. It is translated as CASSRRGRVSTEAFF.